This TCR beta chain derives from a study of follicular helper T cells after annual influenza vaccination. Whole-study context: Across the 2013-2014, 2014-2015 and 2015-2016 vaccination seasons, some subjects were resampled.

This clone was seen a handful of times. The time point was: 2014-2015 season, pre-vaccination. Adults were given seasonal inactivated influenza vaccine, and blood CD4 subsets were sorted before and after vaccination. V lost 5 bases to trimming and J lost 4 bases, with 14 bases between them. CDR1 and CDR2 (germline): MNHNS, SASEGT. The CDR3 loop spans 15 amino acids. TCRB sequencing was done at Survey resolution level. Clones were sequenced by immunoSEQ multiplex PCR, and TCRdb holds only the in-frame ones, with some missing. The table lists about 27,000 clones, roughly 80% of them singletons, with about 1.2% in the top ten.

The sequence derives from an adult who received the influenza vaccine. The chain carries TRBV6-1 and TRBJ1-4; maybe TRBD1 (5 bases). The sample in question was CXCR5+ CD38- circulating T follicular helper cells from blood, obtained on the day of influenza vaccination. Indicated subset: circulating Tfh, non-naive CD4+CXCR5+PD-1+ (ICOS+CD38+ or ICOS-CD38-). This chain's CDR3 is CASSPLTADNEKLFF. The CDR3 DNA reads as TGTGCCAGCAGTCCGTTGACAGCTGATAATGAAAAACTGTTTTTT.